A selection of T cell receptor beta chains follows, all from one sample in a study of T cells in Graves' hyperthyroidism and ophthalmopathy. Each CDR3 protein gets one entry after TCRdb re-called the multiplex PCR reads with MiXCR. The profile shows around 600,000 distinct CDR3 sequences, around 15% of them singletons. Sequenced sample: blood. These receptors were collected from a woman in her forties or fifties with Graves' ophthalmopathy. Each CDR3 is given without its conserved first and last residue. D genes are given only for firm matches.

TRBV2	12	TRBD1	TRBJ2-1	ASSLGTAGNEQF
TRBV3-2	17	.	TRBJ2-7	ASSHARQVGTGSTYEQY
TRBV20-1	13	TRBD1	TRBJ2-5	SAYPERGRRETQY
TRBV2	11	TRBD2	TRBJ2-7	ASSGAGVYEQY
TRBV20-1	10	.	TRBJ2-5	SASRGVETQY
TRBV5-1	13	.	TRBJ2-1	ASTTQTSSYNEQF
TRBV7-3	13	TRBD2	TRBJ2-1	ASSLTSGSINEQF
TRBV19	12	.	TRBJ2-2	ASSGQMNTGELF
TRBV28	15	.	TRBJ1-5	ASSSPEGMISNQPQH
TRBV28	11	TRBD2	TRBJ2-7	ASRLSGDYEQY
TRBV18	13	.	TRBJ2-1	ASSPEPTAYNEQF
TRBV19	11	.	TRBJ2-3	ASSIMGTGTQY
TRBV28	12	TRBD1	TRBJ2-7	ASSLAGTGHEQY
TRBV5-5	13	.	TRBJ1-3	ASRFRGSSGNTIY
TRBV11-3	14	.	TRBJ2-1	ASSPTGTRSYNEQF
TRBV7-3	14	TRBD1	TRBJ2-3	ASSLRDRGKSDTQY
TRBV19	12	.	TRBJ1-3	ASNQGTSGNTIY
TRBV2	14	.	TRBJ2-1	ASSEGETELHNEQF
TRBV28	9	.	TRBJ2-7	ASSLHYEQY
TRBV10-3	15	TRBD1	TRBJ2-4	AISAGQVWLAKNIQY
TRBV14	13	TRBD1	TRBJ1-2	ASSPIDRGAEGYT
TRBV7-2	12	TRBD1	TRBJ2-1	ASSAGTGIWEQF
TRBV25-1	10	.	TRBJ2-7	TSSEAGREQY
TRBV28	15	TRBD2	TRBJ2-1	ASSISLLAGGPGEQF
TRBV9	13	TRBD2	TRBJ2-5	ASSPGLAAQGTQY
TRBV27	10	.	TRBJ2-1	ASSPDMDEQF
TRBV6-1	12	.	TRBJ2-7	ASSYAGPLYEQY
TRBV28	13	.	TRBJ1-2	ASSLWRGGDYGYT
TRBV11-2	14	.	TRBJ2-7	ASSFRSGWVTGEQY
TRBV20-1	12	TRBD2	TRBJ2-7	SAGNLAGVGEQY
TRBV14	12	.	TRBJ1-1	ASSQDRGAIEAF
TRBV7-9	17	TRBD2	TRBJ2-1	ASSLEWGLAHSSYNEQF
TRBV28	13	TRBD1	TRBJ2-7	ASSSPDRGAHEQY
TRBV11-2	13	TRBD1	TRBJ2-1	ASSRRGRENNEQF
TRBV12-3/TRBV12-4	15	TRBD2	TRBJ2-1	ASSFFSRAGTSGEQF
TRBV28	14	.	TRBJ1-1	ASRNPRQVMNTEAF
TRBV10-3	13	.	TRBJ1-3	AISEGPNSGNTIY
TRBV5-1	14	TRBD1	TRBJ2-1	ASSPDDRVSVNEQF
TRBV28	12	.	TRBJ1-6	ASSGGIYNSPLH
TRBV28	11	.	TRBJ1-1	ASSSWGDTEAF
TRBV27	13	.	TRBJ2-1	ASSFHRQVYNEQF
TRBV12-3/TRBV12-4	11	.	TRBJ2-7	ASSLNRVHEQY
TRBV4-3	11	.	TRBJ1-1	ASSQTRGREAF
TRBV5-4	14	TRBD2	TRBJ2-2	ASSSGGAGATGELF
TRBV20-1	12	.	TRBJ2-2	SARVSGNTGELF
TRBV7-2	14	.	TRBJ1-1	ASSLAPTNWNTEAF
TRBV20-1	9	.	TRBJ1-1	SGQLNTEAF
TRBV2	13	TRBD2	TRBJ2-3	ATPGTSYSTDTQY
TRBV4-3	12	.	TRBJ1-2	ASSQIRTAGGYT
TRBV12-3/TRBV12-4	13	TRBD2	TRBJ2-1	ASTLTSGRQYEQF
TRBV5-1	14	.	TRBJ2-3	ASSKIGGPRTDTQY
TRBV20-1	12	TRBD2	TRBJ2-3	SALAGPSTDTQY
TRBV27	13	TRBD2	TRBJ2-5	ASSTQGLAEETQY
TRBV29-1	11	.	TRBJ2-2	SVGRENTGELF
TRBV20-1	12	.	TRBJ2-1	SASRQGLYNEQF
TRBV29-1	14	TRBD2	TRBJ2-3	SQLAGGTISTDTQY
TRBV5-1	11	.	TRBJ1-2	ASSLGARVGYT
TRBV27	12	.	TRBJ1-1	ASSFGAGNTEAF
TRBV3-1	9	.	TRBJ1-1	ASSQGVEAF
TRBV19	13	.	TRBJ2-7	ASSIFPQGTYEQY